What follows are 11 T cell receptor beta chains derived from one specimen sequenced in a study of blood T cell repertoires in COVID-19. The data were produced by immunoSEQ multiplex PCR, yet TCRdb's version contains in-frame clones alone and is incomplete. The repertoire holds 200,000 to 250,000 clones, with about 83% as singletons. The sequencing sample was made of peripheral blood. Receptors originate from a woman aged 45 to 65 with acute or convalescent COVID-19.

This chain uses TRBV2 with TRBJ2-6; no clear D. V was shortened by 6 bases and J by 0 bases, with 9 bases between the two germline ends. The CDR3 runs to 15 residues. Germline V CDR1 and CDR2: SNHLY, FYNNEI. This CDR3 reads CASSNHNSGANVLTF. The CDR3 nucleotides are TGTGCCAGCAGCAACCACAACTCTGGGGCCAACGTCCTGACTTTC.

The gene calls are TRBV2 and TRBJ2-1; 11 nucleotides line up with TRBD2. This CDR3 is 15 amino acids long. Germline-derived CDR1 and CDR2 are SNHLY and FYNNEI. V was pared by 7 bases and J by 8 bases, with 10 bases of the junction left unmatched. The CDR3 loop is CASTIAGGPSYEQFF. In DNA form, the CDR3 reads TGTGCCAGCACCATAGCGGGAGGGCCCTCATATGAGCAGTTCTTC. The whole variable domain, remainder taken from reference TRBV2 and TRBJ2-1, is EPEVTQTPSHQVTQMGQEVILRCVPISNHLYFYWYRQILGQKVEFLVSFYNNEISEKSEIFDDQFSVERPDGSNFTLKIRSTKLEDSAMYFCASTIAGGPSYEQFFGPGTRLTVL.

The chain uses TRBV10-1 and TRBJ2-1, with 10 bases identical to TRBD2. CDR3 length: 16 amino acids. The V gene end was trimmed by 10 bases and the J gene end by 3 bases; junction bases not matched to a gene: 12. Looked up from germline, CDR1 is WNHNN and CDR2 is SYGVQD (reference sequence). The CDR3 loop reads CATSGKREGFYNEQFF. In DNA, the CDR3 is TGCGCCACGAGCGGTAAGCGGGAGGGCTTCTACAATGAGCAGTTCTTC.

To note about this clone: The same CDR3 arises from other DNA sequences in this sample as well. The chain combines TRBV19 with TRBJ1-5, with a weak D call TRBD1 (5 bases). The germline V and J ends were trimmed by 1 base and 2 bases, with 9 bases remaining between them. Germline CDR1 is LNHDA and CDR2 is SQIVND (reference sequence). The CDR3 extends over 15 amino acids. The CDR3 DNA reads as TGTGCCAGTAGTATAGGCAGGGCAGGCAATCAGCCCCAGCATTTT. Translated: CASSIGRAGNQPQHF.

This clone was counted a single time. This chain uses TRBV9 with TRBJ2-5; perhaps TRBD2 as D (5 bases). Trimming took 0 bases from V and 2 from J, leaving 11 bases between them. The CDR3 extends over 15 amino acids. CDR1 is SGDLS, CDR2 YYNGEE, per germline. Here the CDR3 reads CASSVVGSGQETQYF. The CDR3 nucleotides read TGTGCCAGCAGCGTAGTAGGGTCGGGGCAAGAGACCCAGTACTTC.

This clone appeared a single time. The CDR3 sequence: CASIKNQGMNTEAFF. CDR3 DNA: TGTGCCAGCATCAAAAACCAGGGTATGAACACTGAAGCTTTCTTT. The rearrangement links TRBV28 to TRBJ1-1; possibly TRBD1 for D (5 bases). Between the trimmed V and J ends, which lost 7 bases and 0 bases, there was a span of 15 bases. CDR1 and CDR2 from the germline V gene are MDHEN and SYDVKM. The CDR3 spans 15 residues. Complete variable domain (other parts from reference TRBV28 and TRBJ1-1): DVKVTQSSRYLVKRTGEKVFLECVQDMDHENMFWYRQDPGLGLRLIYFSYDVKMKEKGDIPEGYSVSREKKERFSLILESASTNQTSMYLCASIKNQGMNTEAFFGQGTRLTVV.

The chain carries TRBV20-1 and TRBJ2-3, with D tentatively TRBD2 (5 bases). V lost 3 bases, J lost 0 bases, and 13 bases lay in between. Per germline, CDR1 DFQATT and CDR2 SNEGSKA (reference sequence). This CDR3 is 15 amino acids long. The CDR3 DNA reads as TGCAGTGCTAGTTACCGGGGTACTAGCACAGATACGCAGTATTTT. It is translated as CSASYRGTSTDTQYF.

The CDR3: CATYRVGGYTF. The CDR3 DNA is TGTGCCACCTACAGGGTGGGAGGCTACACCTTC. This chain uses TRBV28 with TRBJ1-2; possible D gene TRBD1, 6 bases. The CDR3 extends over 11 amino acids. CDR1 is MDHEN, CDR2 SYDVKM, per germline. The V end was cut by 10 bases, the J end by 8 bases, with 14 bases between.

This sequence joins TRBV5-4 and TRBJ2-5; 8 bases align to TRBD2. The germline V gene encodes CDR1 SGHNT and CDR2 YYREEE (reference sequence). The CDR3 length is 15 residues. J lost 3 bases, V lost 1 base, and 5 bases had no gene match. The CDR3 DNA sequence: TGTGCCAGCAGCTTGTCTTTAGCGGGAAAAGAGACCCAGTACTTC. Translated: CASSLSLAGKETQYF.

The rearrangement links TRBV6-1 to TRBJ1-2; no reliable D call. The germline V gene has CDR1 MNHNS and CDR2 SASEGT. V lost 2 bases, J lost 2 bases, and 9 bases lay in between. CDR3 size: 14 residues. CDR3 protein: CASSEFSVNYGYTF. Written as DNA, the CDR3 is TGTGCCAGCAGTGAATTTTCGGTGAACTATGGCTACACCTTC.

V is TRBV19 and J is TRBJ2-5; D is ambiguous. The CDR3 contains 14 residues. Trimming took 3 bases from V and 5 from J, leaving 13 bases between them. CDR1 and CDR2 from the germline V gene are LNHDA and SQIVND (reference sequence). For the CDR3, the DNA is TGTGCCAGTAGTATCTCCGGAGTCGGTGAGACCCAGTACTTC. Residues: CASSISGVGETQYF. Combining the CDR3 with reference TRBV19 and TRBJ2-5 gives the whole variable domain DGGITQSPKYLFRKEGQNVTLSCEQNLNHDAMYWYRQDPGQGLRLIYYSQIVNDFQKGDIAEGYSVSREKKESFPLTVTSAQKNPTAFYLCASSISGVGETQYFGPGTRLLVL.